Following are 20 T cell receptor beta chains from one sample sequenced in a study of shared clonotypes between healthy human individuals. Some clones are missing from TCRdb's copy, which holds only in-frame ones; the method was immunoSEQ multiplex PCR. The sample yields about 380,000 clones, 96% seen once. Sequencing was carried out using memory CD8+ T cells sorted from blood. Stated subset: CD45RO+ cells pooled with CCR7-negative TemRA cells. These receptors were collected from a man aged 25 to 40 in good health.

This chain joins TRBV5-1 and TRBJ2-1; 8 positions match TRBD2. The V gene's germline CDR1 is SGHRS and CDR2 YFSETQ. The CDR3 totals 15 residues. The V and J ends lost 0 bases and 8 bases, in that order; junction bases with no gene match: 7. CDR3 amino acids: CASSLVSGRDYEQFF. In DNA form, the CDR3 reads TGCGCCAGCAGCTTGGTGAGCGGGAGAGATTATGAGCAGTTCTTC.

This rearrangement joins TRBV5-6 to TRBJ2-5; D ambiguous. V was clipped by 0 bases and J by 5 bases, with 17 bases between them. This CDR3 contains 16 residues. The V gene's germline CDR1 is SGHDT and CDR2 YYEEEE. The CDR3 reads CASSLVSQASRETQYF. The CDR3 bases are TGTGCCAGCAGCTTGGTGTCGCAGGCCTCTAGGGAGACCCAGTACTTC.

The chain combines TRBV28 with TRBJ2-3; 9 bases are shared with TRBD2. The germline V gene encodes CDR1 MDHEN and CDR2 SYDVKM. V lost 1 base, J lost 0 bases, and 2 bases stayed unmatched. There are 16 residues in the CDR3. The CDR3 DNA follows: TGTGCCAGCAGTTTATTTAGCGGGAGTAGCACAGATACGCAGTATTTT. It translates to CASSLFSGSSTDTQYF.

This chain connects TRBV4-2 to TRBJ1-3, with TRBD1 as a possible D gene (5 bases). Deletions cut 0 bases from V and 5 bases from J, with 20 bases between. Germline values: CDR1 LGHNA, CDR2 YNFKEQ. The CDR3 covers 18 residues. This CDR3 reads CASSQDQTVAGRRNTIYF. The CDR3 bases are TGTGCCAGCAGCCAAGACCAGACTGTCGCGGGACGGAGAAACACCATATATTTT.

The J gene is TRBJ2-7, the V gene TRBV2, with TRBD1 identical over 8 bases. Trimming cost V 6 bases and J 2 bases; bases outside gene matches: 3. The CDR3 runs 13 residues. In germline, CDR1 is SNHLY, CDR2 FYNNEI. The CDR3 reads CASRGGQAYEQYF. CDR3 DNA sequence: TGTGCCAGCAGAGGGGGACAGGCCTACGAGCAGTACTTC.

The chain carries TRBV23-1 and TRBJ2-7; D is uncertain. TRBV23-1 belongs to the ORF category, with a function that is uncertain. CDR3 size: 12 residues. Trimming shortened V by 2 bases and J by 6 bases, and 8 bases separated the two germline ends. The CDR3 DNA sequence: TGCGCCAGCAGTCAAGGTAGAGGCGAGCAGTACTTC. This gives the protein CASSQGRGEQYF.

This CDR3 is CASSRVGLAGRNEQFF. CDR3 DNA sequence: TGTGCCAGCAGCCGAGTGGGACTAGCGGGAAGGAATGAGCAGTTCTTC. This chain links TRBV14 with TRBJ2-1; 13 bases map to TRBD2. J gave up 7 bases and V 4 bases, and 7 bases lay outside the gene matches. Germline V gene data show CDR1 as SGHDN and CDR2 as FVKESK. The CDR3 is made up of 16 amino acids.

This clone was picked up one time. This rearrangement joins TRBV30 to TRBJ2-1; no definite D call. The ends were cut back, 0 bases at V and 0 bases at J, with 9 bases in the middle. In germline, CDR1 is GTSNPN, CDR2 SVGIG (reference sequence). The CDR3 sequence is 15 residues long. The CDR3 sequence is CAWSVMLVSYNEQFF. As DNA, the CDR3 is TGTGCCTGGAGTGTAATGTTGGTCTCCTACAATGAGCAGTTCTTC.

The chain is built from TRBV9 and TRBJ2-1, with TRBD1 matching over 8 bases. The V segment lost 0 bases and the J segment 6 bases; nucleotides outside the gene matches: 2. The germline V gene encodes CDR1 SGDLS and CDR2 YYNGEE. The CDR3 loop spans 14 amino acids. The CDR3 region has the DNA TGTGCCAGCAGCGTAGGGACAGGGATCAATGAGCAGTTCTTC. Translating it yields CASSVGTGINEQFF.

This clone was detected only once. The chain links TRBV15 to TRBJ2-7; 8 positions agree with TRBD2. This CDR3 has 15 residues. Germline assignment: CDR1 LNHNV and CDR2 YYDKDF (reference sequence). After removal of 0 bases from V and 0 bases from J, the junction contained 1 base not matched to a gene. The CDR3, as DNA: TGTGCCACCAGCAGAGAACTAGCGGACTCCTACGAGCAGTACTTC. It codes for CATSRELADSYEQYF.

V is TRBV28 and J is TRBJ1-1; no firm D call. Trimming took 9 bases from V and 3 from J, leaving 5 bases between them. Germline lookup yields CDR1 MDHEN and CDR2 SYDVKM. The CDR3 is 10 residues long. CDR3 DNA sequence: TGTGCCAGAGTGCACACTGAAGCTTTCTTT. Translated, it gives CARVHTEAFF.

The rearrangement links TRBV7-2 to TRBJ2-7; 7 bases map to TRBD2. V dropped 5 bases and J dropped 5; count of bases not matched to a gene: 3. Germline values: CDR1 SGHTA, CDR2 FQGNSA. This CDR3 comprises 12 residues. The CDR3 region is CASSLGLNEQYF. Written as DNA, the CDR3 is TGTGCCAGCAGCCTGGGACTAAACGAGCAGTACTTC. Together with reference TRBV7-2 and TRBJ2-7, the CDR3 gives the full variable domain: GAGVSQSPSNKVTEKGKDVELRCDPISGHTALYWYRQSLGQGLEFLIYFQGNSAPDKSGLPSDRFSAERTGGSVSTLTIQRTQQEDSAVYLCASSLGLNEQYFGPGTRLTVT.

Only one count was recorded for this clone. The rearrangement joins TRBV5-1 to TRBJ2-5; 12 bases are a match to TRBD2. The CDR3 length is 15 residues. Per the germline V gene, CDR1 is SGHRS and CDR2 is YFSETQ. The J segment lost 0 bases and the V segment lost 4 bases, leaving 1 base of the junction unmatched. DNA of the CDR3: TGCGCCAGCAGCCGACTAGCGGGGGACCAAGAGACCCAGTACTTC. It translates to CASSRLAGDQETQYF.

This chain uses TRBV4-1 with TRBJ1-5; 7 bases are shared with TRBD1. The CDR3 length is 15 residues. CDR1 is MGHRA and CDR2 is YSYEKL in the germline V gene. With V trimmed by 0 bases and J by 6 bases, 5 bases remained unmatched. The chain's CDR3 is CASSQDSKGAQPQHF. DNA of the CDR3: TGCGCCAGCAGCCAAGATTCGAAGGGGGCTCAGCCCCAGCATTTT.

The rearrangement joins TRBV5-1 to TRBJ2-7, with 7 bases matching TRBD2. Germline CDR1 and CDR2: SGHRS and YFSETQ. There are 16 residues in the CDR3. V shed 0 bases, J shed 2 bases, and the junction held 8 bases outside the gene matches. The CDR3 nucleotides are TGCGCCAGCAGCTTGGGTACCGGCAGCGGGGCCTACGAGCAGTACTTC. Translated: CASSLGTGSGAYEQYF.

The gene calls are TRBV27 and TRBJ1-2; a weak D match, TRBD1 (5 bases). This CDR3 has 13 amino acids. Germline CDR1 is MNHEY and CDR2 is SMNVEV (reference sequence). Trimming removed 7 bases at V and 8 bases at J, with 17 bases between. Written as DNA, the CDR3 is TGTGCCAGCACCTCTTTGGGGGTTCTCGGCTACACCTTC. Protein product: CASTSLGVLGYTF.

V gene TRBV29-1 combines with J gene TRBJ2-4; D unclear. Trimming removed 6 bases from V and 3 bases from J, with 6 bases in between. CDR3 length: 11 amino acids. Germline V gene lookup returns CDR1 SQVTM and CDR2 ANQGSEA. The CDR3 DNA follows: TGCAGCGTGTCGGGCAAAAACATTCAGTACTTC. It is translated as CSVSGKNIQYF.

As for this clone: A read error may produce the germline difference seen at one junction end. The chain has TRBV10-3 and TRBJ2-5, with D unresolved. The CDR3 is made up of 13 amino acids. Germline values: CDR1 ENHRY, CDR2 SYGVKD. This CDR3 is CAISDLRQGTQYF. The CDR3 DNA is TGTGCCATCAGTGACCTTAGACAAGGGACCCAGTACTTC.

The chain is built from TRBV25-1 and TRBJ1-1; D is possibly TRBD1 (6 bases). Germline CDR1 MGHDK, CDR2 SYGVNS. The length of the CDR3 is 15 residues. V gave up 3 bases and J gave up 0 bases, with 11 bases separating them. CDR3 in DNA: TGTGCCAGCAGTGAGGCCGGGGGCATGAACACTGAAGCTTTCTTT. The encoded protein is CASSEAGGMNTEAFF. Using reference TRBV25-1 and TRBJ1-1 for the parts outside the CDR3, the full variable domain is EADIYQTPRYLVIGTGKKITLECSQTMGHDKMYWYQQDPGMELHLIHYSYGVNSTEKGDLSSESTVSRIRTEHFPLTLESARPSHTSQYLCASSEAGGMNTEAFFGQGTRLTVV.

The rearrangement joins TRBV28 to TRBJ1-5, with unresolved D. The germline V gene has CDR1 MDHEN and CDR2 SYDVKM. This CDR3 region has 13 residues. Between the trimmed V and J ends, which lost 3 bases and 4 bases, there was a span of 7 bases. The CDR3 reads CASSFRVNQPQHF. The CDR3 DNA reads TGTGCCAGCAGTTTTCGAGTTAATCAGCCCCAGCATTTT.